The 10 T cell receptor beta chains given below trace back to one sample, sequenced in a study of shared clonotypes between healthy human individuals. The method was immunoSEQ multiplex PCR; TCRdb's version includes in-frame clones alone and lacks a portion of them. The data contain about 2 million clones, 90% to 95% of them seen just once; the ten biggest clones take up around 0.13%. Specimen: naive CD4+ T cells sorted from blood. Noted subset: CD45RA+ positively selected. The receptor source for this set is a man aged 18 to 30 in good health.

The chain uses TRBV2 and TRBJ1-2, with TRBD1 as a possible D gene (6 bases). The CDR3 has 13 amino acids. CDR1 SNHLY and CDR2 FYNNEI come from the germline V gene. Trimming took 5 bases from V and 2 from J, leaving 9 bases between them. CDR3 in amino acids: CASSRTENYGYTF. The CDR3 DNA reads TGTGCCAGCAGTAGGACAGAGAACTATGGCTACACCTTC.

This chain joins TRBV7-9 and TRBJ2-7; D uncertain. V lost 1 base and J 6 bases, leaving 13 bases between the germline ends. This CDR3 comprises 14 residues. CDR1 SEHNR and CDR2 FQNEAQ come from the germline V gene (reference sequence). The CDR3 spells CASSLEGRMGEQYF. In DNA, the CDR3 is TGTGCCAGCAGCTTAGAGGGCAGGATGGGCGAGCAGTACTTC. Variable domain in full (rest from reference TRBV7-9 and TRBJ2-7): DTGVSQNPRHKITKRGQNVTFRCDPISEHNRLYWYRQTLGQGPEFLTYFQNEAQLEKSRLLSDRFSAERPKGSFSTLEIQRTEQGDSAMYLCASSLEGRMGEQYFGPGTRLTVT.

This clone was detected many times. This sample includes further DNA sequences coding for the same CDR3. The chain employs TRBV7-8 and TRBJ1-1, with no clear D. V lost 5 bases to trimming and J lost 1 base, with 8 bases between them. Germline V lookup: CDR1 SGHVS, CDR2 FQNEAQ. This CDR3 region has 13 residues. The CDR3 spells CASSPGKNTEAFF. DNA of the CDR3: TGTGCCAGCAGCCCGGGGAAGAACACTGAAGCTTTCTTT.

The table lists this clone with a count of one. The chain uses TRBV9 and TRBJ1-5, with 8 bases lining up with TRBD1. Trimming took 4 bases from V and 7 from J; bases not matched to a gene: 13. Germline-derived CDR1 and CDR2 are SGDLS and YYNGEE. The CDR3 covers 16 residues. CDR3 protein: CASSPSAGGAGQPQHF. The CDR3 DNA reads TGTGCCAGCAGCCCCTCGGCAGGGGGCGCGGGGCAGCCCCAGCATTTT.

The rearrangement joins TRBV10-3 to TRBJ2-7; 11 nucleotides align to TRBD2. The CDR3 extends over 15 amino acids. Per germline, CDR1 ENHRY and CDR2 SYGVKD. V shed 5 bases, J shed 4 bases, and the junction held 7 bases outside the gene matches. The CDR3 nucleotides read TGTGCCATCAGTCGATCCGGGACTAGCGGATACGAGCAGTACTTC. This sequence encodes CAISRSGTSGYEQYF.

The chain recombines TRBV18 with TRBJ1-1; D gene unclear. CDR1 is KGHSH, CDR2 LQKENI, per germline. The CDR3 is 15 amino acids. Trimming took off 6 bases at V and 4 bases at J, with 18 bases between the two ends. In DNA, the CDR3 is TGTGCCAGCTCGCAATTCCCGGTGACGGGCACTGAAGCTTTCTTT. This codes for CASSQFPVTGTEAFF.

As to this clone: The sample contains more than one DNA sequence encoding this CDR3. The chain is built from TRBV5-1 and TRBJ2-3; 7 bases line up with TRBD1. V gave up 0 bases and J gave up 5 bases; unmatched junction bases: 3. Germline V gives CDR1 SGHRS, CDR2 YFSETQ. The CDR3 runs 14 residues. The CDR3: CASSLEGAGDTQYF. DNA of the CDR3: TGCGCCAGCAGCTTGGAGGGGGCAGGAGATACGCAGTATTTT. The complete variable domain, with remaining parts taken from reference TRBV5-1 and TRBJ2-3, reads KAGVTQTPRYLIKTRGQQVTLSCSPISGHRSVSWYQQTPGQGLQFLFEYFSETQRNKGNFPGRFSGRQFSNSRSEMNVSTLELGDSALYLCASSLEGAGDTQYFGPGTRLTVL.

CDR3 protein: CASSPVSGKGEQYF. In nucleotides, the CDR3 is TGTGCCAGCAGCCCCGTTAGCGGGAAGGGCGAGCAGTACTTC. The V call is TRBV11-2, the J call TRBJ2-7; 8 bases match TRBD2. V gave up 5 bases and J gave up 6 bases; unmatched junction bases: 9. Germline-derived CDR1 and CDR2 are SGHAT and FQNNGV. CDR3 length: 14 amino acids. The full variable domain, in which reference TRBV11-2 and TRBJ2-7 provide the parts outside the CDR3, is EAGVAQSPRYKIIEKRQSVAFWCNPISGHATLYWYQQILGQGPKLLIQFQNNGVVDDSQLPKDRFSAERLKGVDSTLKIQPAKLEDSAVYLCASSPVSGKGEQYFGPGTRLTVT.

This chain links TRBV28 with TRBJ1-5; D gene ambiguous. Trimming stripped 6 bases from V and 11 bases from J, with 14 bases between. The germline V gene has CDR1 MDHEN and CDR2 SYDVKM. The CDR3 runs 12 residues. The CDR3 DNA is TGTGCCAGCAGCCTTAGGGTTGCGGCCCAGCATTTT. This sequence encodes CASSLRVAAQHF. Variable domain in full (rest from reference TRBV28 and TRBJ1-5): DVKVTQSSRYLVKRTGEKVFLECVQDMDHENMFWYRQDPGLGLRLIYFSYDVKMKEKGDIPEGYSVSREKKERFSLILESASTNQTSMYLCASSLRVAAQHFGDGTRLSIL.

The CDR3 region has the DNA TGTGCCAGCAGCTTAATGGACATGAACACTGAAGCTTTCTTT. This sequence encodes CASSLMDMNTEAFF. J is TRBJ1-1 and V is TRBV7-9; D may be TRBD1 (5 bases). This CDR3 has 14 residues. Germline V gene lookup returns CDR1 SEHNR and CDR2 FQNEAQ (reference sequence). V shed 2 bases and J shed 0 bases, with 7 bases lying between them.